A single sample gave rise to the 8 T cell receptor beta chains below, sequenced in a study of cytomegalovirus exposure and HLA in healthy donors. Vbeta (60) and Jbeta (13) primers were used in the PCR. The table came from immunoSEQ multiplex PCR; TCRdb's copy has only in-frame clones and leaves some out. Among some 160,000 clones listed, about 78% were seen once. Material: PBMCs. The source of these receptors is a man in his forties or fifties in good health and CMV-seronegative.

The chain recombines TRBV7-9 with TRBJ1-2; maybe TRBD1 (6 bases). Trimming pared 6 bases from V and 4 bases from J, leaving 18 bases between. Per the germline V gene, CDR1 is SEHNR and CDR2 is FQNEAQ (reference sequence). This CDR3 has 15 amino acids. CDR3 amino acids: CASSLLRGGGYGYTF. In DNA form, the CDR3 reads TGTGCCAGCAGTTTATTGAGGGGGGGCGGCTATGGCTACACCTTC.

Points on this clone: At one boundary the junction diverges from the germline segment, which might be a read error. The rearrangement joins TRBV20-1 to TRBJ1-4; D is uncertain. This CDR3 has 11 amino acids. Germline V gene sequence: CDR1 DFQATT, CDR2 SNEGSKA (reference sequence). The CDR3 reads CSARRGERLFF. CDR3 in DNA: TGCAGTGCCAGAAGAGGCGAAAGACTGTTTTTT.

This chain joins TRBV18 and TRBJ2-7; 13 nucleotides line up with TRBD2. CDR3 size: 16 residues. Trimming cost V 0 bases and J 2 bases; bases outside gene matches: 1. The V gene's germline CDR1 is KGHSH and CDR2 LQKENI. DNA of the CDR3: TGTGCCAGCTCACCACCCGGGACTAGCGGGGCCTACGAGCAGTACTTC. Translated: CASSPPGTSGAYEQYF. The entire variable domain, with the rest obtained from reference TRBV18 and TRBJ2-7, is as follows: NAGVMQNPRHLVRRRGQEARLRCSPMKGHSHVYWYRQLPEEGLKFMVYLQKENIIDESGMPKERFSAEFPKEGPSILRIQQVVRGDSAAYFCASSPPGTSGAYEQYFGPGTRLTVT.

CDR3 sequence reads: CASSPSGRSYEQYF. As DNA, the CDR3 is TGTGCCAGCAGTCCCAGCGGGAGGAGCTACGAGCAGTACTTC. This chain joins TRBV6-5 and TRBJ2-7; TRBD2 agrees at 9 bases. There are 14 residues in the CDR3. The germline V gene encodes CDR1 MNHEY and CDR2 SVGAGI. V was pared by 5 bases and J by 3 bases, with 5 bases of the junction left unmatched.

The rearrangement links TRBV6-5 to TRBJ2-2; perhaps TRBD2 as D (5 bases). V gave up 5 bases and J gave up 6 bases, with 10 bases separating them. The CDR3 loop spans 13 amino acids. Germline assignment: CDR1 MNHEY and CDR2 SVGAGI. CDR3 residues: CASSGPGSGELFF. As DNA, the CDR3 is TGTGCCAGCAGTGGACCGGGATCCGGGGAGCTGTTTTTT.

The J gene is TRBJ2-7, the V gene TRBV11-2, with 9 bases fitting TRBD2. Losses at the gene ends were 2 bases for V and 2 bases for J; bases not matched to a gene: 10. This CDR3 spans 17 amino acids. Germline V CDR1 and CDR2: SGHAT, FQNNGV. CDR3 sequence reads: CASSLYGGGGEAYEQYF. CDR3 DNA sequence: TGTGCCAGCAGCTTATACGGGGGCGGGGGGGAAGCCTACGAGCAGTACTTC.

The chain couples TRBV30 to TRBJ1-2, with unresolved D. The length of the CDR3 is 14 residues. Germline values: CDR1 GTSNPN, CDR2 SVGIG (reference sequence). Trimming removed 0 bases at V and 4 bases at J, with 12 bases between. This CDR3 is CAWSVPPQTYGYTF. The CDR3 DNA is TGTGCCTGGAGTGTACCCCCACAGACCTATGGCTACACCTTC.

The genes are TRBV10-1 and TRBJ2-1; 12 bases are shared with TRBD2. The CDR3 is 14 amino acids. The trim removed 7 bases at V and 4 bases at J, leaving 2 bases unmatched. Germline lookup yields CDR1 WNHNN and CDR2 SYGVQD (reference sequence). The CDR3 reads CASKGLAGYNEQFF. The CDR3 DNA reads as TGCGCCAGCAAAGGACTAGCGGGGTACAATGAGCAGTTCTTC.